A single sample is the source of the 7 T cell receptor beta chains below, sequenced in a study of CD8 T cells in ankylosing spondylitis. Using its own MiXCR run on the 5' RACE reads, TCRdb lists one record per CDR3 protein. The table has around 280,000 distinct CDR3 sequences, around 19% seen once. The sample consisted of blood, either unsorted or a sorted T cell fraction (not recorded which). Receptors originate from a male donor with ankylosing spondylitis or in good health (not recorded which).

The rearrangement uses TRBV6-4 and TRBJ2-3; 10 nucleotides agree with TRBD2. The germline V gene encodes CDR1 MRHNA and CDR2 SNTAGT. V lost 2 bases, J lost 1 base, and 6 bases stayed unmatched. The CDR3 runs to 17 residues. CDR3 amino acids: CASSDLAGTSGTDTQYF. For the CDR3, the DNA is TGTGCCAGCAGTGACCTCGCCGGGACTAGCGGCACAGATACGCAGTATTTT.

The genes are TRBV12-3 or TRBV12-4 and TRBJ2-5; 10 nucleotides agree with TRBD2. This CDR3 comprises 15 residues. The V and J ends lost 5 bases and 0 bases, in that order; junction bases with no gene match: 3. CDR3 sequence (DNA): TGTGCCAGCAGTCCGGGACTAGCGTACCAAGAGACCCAGTACTTC. This codes for CASSPGLAYQETQYF.

The chain employs TRBV5-1 and TRBJ2-1, with D possibly called TRBD1 or TRBD2 (5 bases each). The CDR3 is 15 residues long. Per the germline V gene, CDR1 is SGHRS and CDR2 is YFSETQ. The V end lost 4 bases, the J end lost 6 bases, and 17 bases lay between the germline ends. This CDR3 is CASSPTGTDGNEQFF. In DNA form, the CDR3 reads TGCGCCAGCAGCCCCACCGGGACCGACGGCAATGAGCAGTTCTTC.

This clonotype was seen more than once but under ten times. The chain couples TRBV5-1 to TRBJ1-5; D might be TRBD1 (6 bases). There are 15 residues in the CDR3. The germline gives CDR1 SGHRS, CDR2 YFSETQ. V lost 0 bases, J lost 6 bases, and 13 bases lay in between. Here the CDR3 reads CASSLGGGSGQPQHF. CDR3 DNA: TGCGCCAGCAGCTTGGGAGGGGGAAGCGGTCAGCCCCAGCATTTT.

At least ten counts were recorded for this clonotype. This chain joins TRBV29-1 and TRBJ1-4, with D hard to call. This CDR3 has 10 residues. V was trimmed by 7 bases and J by 8 bases, leaving 8 bases between them. Germline V gene sequence: CDR1 SQVTM, CDR2 ANQGSEA. CDR3 loop: CSAAMEKLFF. The CDR3 DNA sequence: TGCAGCGCTGCCATGGAAAAACTGTTTTTT.

This clonotype showed up many times. V and J are TRBV20-1 and TRBJ2-1, with a possible D match to TRBD2 (5 bases). Germline V gene sequence: CDR1 DFQATT, CDR2 SNEGSKA (reference sequence). The CDR3 is 14 amino acids. The ends were cut back, 2 bases at V and 5 bases at J, with 13 bases in the middle. This CDR3 is CSARHPVRDNEQFF. CDR3 nucleotides: TGCAGTGCTAGACACCCAGTGAGGGACAATGAGCAGTTCTTC.

In its sample, this clonotype was seen many times. The CDR3 here is CASSPPKTGLNTGELFF. CDR3 sequence (DNA): TGTGCCAGCTCACCACCGAAGACCGGTCTGAACACCGGGGAGCTGTTTTTT. This chain connects TRBV18 to TRBJ2-2; unclear D gene. This CDR3 is built from 17 residues. The germline V and J ends were trimmed by 0 bases and 1 base, with 12 bases remaining between them. Germline-derived CDR1 and CDR2 are KGHSH and LQKENI.